These 26 T cell receptor beta chains share one sample of origin, sequenced in a study of beta chain features in type 1 diabetes. Study outcomes and limitations: Moderate but significant shortening of TCRB CDR3s was recorded in all four CD4+ subsets from Type 1 diabetes patients.

cDNA synthesis used the whole RNA isolate, giving expressed TCRB sequences. The table came from immunoSEQ multiplex PCR; TCRdb's copy has only in-frame clones and leaves some out. The repertoire holds about 250,000 clones, with approximately 10% as singletons. No antigens are known for them. The specimen was naive CD4+ T cells from blood. These receptors all stem from a young man with type 1 diabetes.

This clone has only a few counts. The chain uses TRBV5-6 and TRBJ2-5, with 7 positions matching TRBD1. Per germline, CDR1 SGHDT and CDR2 YYEEEE. The junction had 4 bases not matched to a gene; V was cut back by 3 bases and J by 5 bases. CDR3 length equals 13 residues. For the CDR3, the DNA is TGTGCCAGCAGCTCGACAGGGCTGGAGACCCAGTACTTC. Protein product: CASSSTGLETQYF.

The chain is built from TRBV7-9 and TRBJ1-1; maybe TRBD1 (5 bases). The germline CDR1 and CDR2 sequences are SEHNR and FQNEAQ (reference sequence). This CDR3 contains 12 residues. V shed 2 bases and J shed 11 bases, with 12 bases lying between them. CDR3 bases: TGTGCCAGCAGCTTAATGGGGGGAAGTGCTTTCTTT. Translated: CASSLMGGSAFF.

CDR3 region: CASSAGETQYF. For the CDR3, the DNA is TGTGCCAGCAGCGCCGGAGAGACCCAGTACTTC. The rearrangement links TRBV7-9 to TRBJ2-5; unclear D gene. Germline assignment: CDR1 SEHNR and CDR2 FQNEAQ (reference sequence). V was cut by 5 bases and J by 4 bases, with 5 bases left in between. The CDR3 loop spans 11 amino acids.

The rearrangement uses TRBV29-1 and TRBJ2-1; TRBD2 is a possible D gene (6 bases). The CDR3 totals 15 residues. Trimming pared 6 bases from V and 0 bases from J, leaving 15 bases between. Germline V gene sequence: CDR1 SQVTM, CDR2 ANQGSEA. CDR3 bases: TGCAGCGTGCAAGGGACTCCCAGCTCCTACAATGAGCAGTTCTTC. Translation: CSVQGTPSSYNEQFF.

The chain carries TRBV7-3 and TRBJ2-5; 7 positions agree with TRBD2. The CDR3 has 16 amino acids. Germline values: CDR1 SGHTA, CDR2 FQGTGA. V shed 4 bases and J 2 bases; nucleotides not matched to a gene: 10. CDR3 bases: TGTGCCAGCAGCTCAGGAACAGCGGGGTCACAAGAGACCCAGTACTTC. The encoded protein is CASSSGTAGSQETQYF.

Of note for this clone: This CDR3 is also generated by other DNA sequences in the sample. V and J are TRBV30 and TRBJ2-6; D not certain. Germline CDR1 is GTSNPN and CDR2 is SVGIG (reference sequence). Trimming shortened V by 2 bases and J by 0 bases, and 5 bases separated the two germline ends. The CDR3 has 14 amino acids. CDR3 amino acids: CAWSRSSGANVLTF. CDR3 nucleotides: TGTGCCTGGAGTCGGAGCTCTGGGGCCAACGTCCTGACTTTC.

V and J are TRBV5-4 and TRBJ1-2; possible D gene TRBD1, 5 bases. V was shortened by 2 bases and J by 7 bases, with 18 bases between the two germline ends. The length of the CDR3 is 15 residues. CDR1 and CDR2 (germline): SGHNT, YYREEE (reference sequence). The CDR3 reads CASSFPYRSSGGYTF. The CDR3 DNA reads TGTGCCAGCAGCTTTCCTTACAGGAGCTCTGGTGGCTACACCTTC.

The DNA of the CDR3 is TGTGCCGTTGGACAGGGCCTTTCACCCCTCCACTTT. Translating it yields CAVGQGLSPLHF. The chain joins TRBV30 to TRBJ1-6; TRBD1 agrees at 8 bases. The germline V gene has CDR1 GTSNPN and CDR2 SVGIG (reference sequence). This CDR3 spans 12 amino acids. Trimming removed 8 bases from V and 9 bases from J; junction bases left unmatched: 6.

A few counts support this clone. V and J are TRBV18 and TRBJ2-7; TRBD1 is a possible D gene (7 bases). The CDR3 has 13 amino acids. Germline values: CDR1 KGHSH, CDR2 LQKENI. V was shortened by 6 bases and J by 7 bases, with 16 bases between the two germline ends. The CDR3 reads CASSRDSAGEQYF. DNA for the CDR3: TGTGCCAGCTCCCGGGACAGTGCGGGGGAGCAGTACTTC.

V usage is TRBV18 and J usage is TRBJ1-6; 7 positions agree with TRBD1. Germline V CDR1 and CDR2: KGHSH, LQKENI. J gave up 10 bases and V 3 bases, and 9 bases lay outside the gene matches. This CDR3 is built from 15 residues. The CDR3, as DNA: TGTGCCAGCTCACCCCGCCAGGGGGAAGGATCACCCCTCCACTTT. It specifies CASSPRQGEGSPLHF.

This clone was detected a few times. This chain joins TRBV4-2 and TRBJ1-2; TRBD1 agrees at 10 bases. Germline CDR1 LGHNA, CDR2 YNFKEQ. This CDR3 comprises 16 residues. V gave up 0 bases and J gave up 5 bases; unmatched junction bases: 6. The CDR3 DNA reads as TGTGCCAGCAGCCAAGATGGGGGGACAGGGGCTTATGGCTACACCTTC. Amino acid sequence: CASSQDGGTGAYGYTF.

The chain has TRBV9 and TRBJ1-1; D gene ambiguous. The germline V gene encodes CDR1 SGDLS and CDR2 YYNGEE. V was cut by 0 bases and J by 2 bases, with 11 bases left in between. The CDR3 extends over 15 amino acids. CDR3 protein: CASSVAPRLNTEAFF. DNA for the CDR3: TGTGCCAGCAGCGTAGCTCCGAGGCTAAACACTGAAGCTTTCTTT.

This clone was seen a handful of times. The rearrangement uses TRBV9 and TRBJ1-1; tentatively, D is TRBD1 (5 bases). Trimming left V 4 bases short and J 4 bases short, with 11 bases between. CDR1 and CDR2 from the germline V gene are SGDLS and YYNGEE. The CDR3 runs to 13 residues. The CDR3 nucleotides are TGTGCCAGCAGCAACTTAGGGGCCACTGAAGCTTTCTTT. It translates to CASSNLGATEAFF.

In this sample, this clone turned up a few times. This chain joins TRBV11-1 and TRBJ2-1; 7 bases align to TRBD2. Losses at the gene ends were 3 bases for V and 4 bases for J; bases not matched to a gene: 6. Germline CDR1 is SGHAT and CDR2 is FQDESV (reference sequence). The CDR3 totals 15 residues. This CDR3 is CASSFSREGYNEQFF. The CDR3 DNA reads as TGTGCCAGCAGCTTCTCGAGGGAGGGTTACAATGAGCAGTTCTTC.

This clone was seen a few times. CDR3 coding DNA: TGCGCCAGCAGCCAAAAGGAAACAGGGGGTTCACCCCTCCACTTT. Amino acids: CASSQKETGGSPLHF. This rearrangement joins TRBV4-1 to TRBJ1-6; 8 nucleotides align to TRBD1. After removal of 2 bases from V and 9 bases from J, the junction contained 6 bases not matched to a gene. Per the germline V gene, CDR1 is MGHRA and CDR2 is YSYEKL. The CDR3 covers 15 residues.

This clone has a handful of counts. V gene TRBV18 combines with J gene TRBJ2-1; 8 bases map to TRBD2. This CDR3 region has 15 residues. V gave up 4 bases and J gave up 5 bases; unmatched junction bases: 7. Germline assignment: CDR1 KGHSH and CDR2 LQKENI. The CDR3 spells CASSHGLASNNEQFF. In DNA, the CDR3 is TGTGCCAGCTCACACGGACTAGCTTCCAACAATGAGCAGTTCTTC.

This rearrangement joins TRBV9 to TRBJ2-3; TRBD2 matches at 8 bases. Germline loops: CDR1 SGDLS, CDR2 YYNGEE. This CDR3 region has 14 residues. The V gene end was trimmed by 5 bases and the J gene end by 3 bases; junction bases not matched to a gene: 5. Here the CDR3 reads CASSSGLATDTQYF. In DNA form, the CDR3 reads TGTGCCAGCAGTTCCGGACTAGCTACAGATACGCAGTATTTT.

This clone has a handful of counts. This CDR3 reads CSSSRVQRPDNEQFF. CDR3 coding DNA: TGCAGCTCATCGAGGGTCCAGCGCCCGGACAATGAGCAGTTCTTC. J is TRBJ2-1 and V is TRBV29-1; tentative D call: TRBD2 (5 bases). The CDR3 contains 15 residues. Germline V gene lookup returns CDR1 SQVTM and CDR2 ANQGSEA. V gave up 8 bases and J gave up 5 bases, with 22 bases separating them.

This clone has only a few counts. The CDR3 DNA sequence: TGTGCCAGCAGTGAGAGTATGGGGGCGAGGTGGTCCAATGAGCAGTTCTTC. As protein: CASSESMGARWSNEQFF. The chain combines TRBV6-1 with TRBJ2-1, with a tentative D call TRBD1 (6 bases). CDR3 size: 17 residues. Deletions cut 3 bases from V and 6 bases from J, with 21 bases between. Germline loops: CDR1 MNHNS, CDR2 SASEGT.

V usage is TRBV5-8 and J usage is TRBJ2-7, with TRBD1 matching 7 bases. V lost 0 bases to trimming and J lost 6 bases; unmatched junction nucleotides: 6. The CDR3 is 14 residues long. Germline CDR1 is SGHTS and CDR2 is YDEGEE. The CDR3 DNA sequence: TGTGCCAGCAGCTTGGGACAGGGCATTAGCGAGCAGTACTTC. Its protein product is CASSLGQGISEQYF. The full variable domain, rest sourced from reference TRBV5-8 and TRBJ2-7, is EAGVTQSPTHLIKTRGQQATLRCSPISGHTSVYWYQQALGLGLQFLLWYDEGEERNRGNFPPRFSGRQFPNYSSELNVNALELEDSALYLCASSLGQGISEQYFGPGTRLTVT.

The J gene is TRBJ2-7, the V gene TRBV5-1; possibly TRBD1 for D (5 bases). Trimming took off 4 bases at V and 2 bases at J, with 13 bases between the two ends. From germline, CDR1 is SGHRS and CDR2 YFSETQ. The CDR3 is 14 residues long. Here the CDR3 reads CASSQQGGPYEQYF. CDR3 DNA sequence: TGCGCCAGCAGCCAGCAGGGTGGGCCCTACGAGCAGTACTTC.

This chain links TRBV5-8 with TRBJ1-2; D unclear. The CDR3 is 11 residues long. Deletions cut 5 bases from V and 8 bases from J, with 10 bases between. Germline CDR1 reads SGHTS; CDR2 reads YDEGEE. CDR3 sequence reads: CASRLRLGYTF. The CDR3 region has the DNA TGTGCCAGCAGGCTGCGGCTAGGCTACACCTTC.

This clone was counted only a few times. The rearrangement links TRBV9 to TRBJ1-3; 9 nucleotides align to TRBD1. The CDR3 is 17 amino acids. V was clipped by 2 bases and J by 4 bases; unmatched bases: 10. CDR1 and CDR2 from the germline V gene are SGDLS and YYNGEE. CDR3 region: CASSVTLGQGGGNTIYF. CDR3 sequence (DNA): TGTGCCAGCAGCGTTACCCTGGGACAGGGCGGAGGAAACACCATATATTTT.

This clone was seen a few times. This chain connects TRBV5-6 to TRBJ2-3; TRBD2 matches 9 bases. Germline V CDR1 and CDR2: SGHDT, YYEEEE. This CDR3 spans 16 amino acids. V lost 4 bases to trimming and J lost 2 bases; unmatched junction nucleotides: 8. The CDR3 spells CASSPERGAYTDTQYF. The CDR3 DNA reads as TGTGCCAGCAGCCCCGAGCGGGGGGCCTACACAGATACGCAGTATTTT.

The chain links TRBV7-9 to TRBJ2-1, with 7 bases matching TRBD2. This CDR3 comprises 13 residues. Trimming cost V 0 bases and J 9 bases; bases outside gene matches: 2. The germline gives CDR1 SEHNR, CDR2 FQNEAQ (reference sequence). This CDR3 reads CASSLAGGIEQFF. CDR3 bases: TGTGCCAGCAGCTTAGCGGGGGGGATTGAGCAGTTCTTC.

This clone was observed a few times. V is TRBV14 and J is TRBJ2-3; no definite D call. Trimming removed 1 base from V and 6 bases from J, with 11 bases in between. Germline CDR1 SGHDN, CDR2 FVKESK. This CDR3 spans 14 amino acids. CDR3 in DNA: TGTGCCAGCAGCCAAGTTAACAGCCCTGATACGCAGTATTTT. This gives the protein CASSQVNSPDTQYF.